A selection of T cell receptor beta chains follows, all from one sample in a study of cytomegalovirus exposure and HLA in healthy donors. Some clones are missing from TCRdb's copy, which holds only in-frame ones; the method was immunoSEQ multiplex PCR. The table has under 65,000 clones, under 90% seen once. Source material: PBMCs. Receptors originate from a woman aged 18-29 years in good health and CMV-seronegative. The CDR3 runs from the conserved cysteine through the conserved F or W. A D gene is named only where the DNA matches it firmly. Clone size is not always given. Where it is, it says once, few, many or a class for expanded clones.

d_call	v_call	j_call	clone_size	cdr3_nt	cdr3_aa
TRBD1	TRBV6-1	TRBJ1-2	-	TGTGCCAGCAGTGAAGGGGGACAGGGCCTGGGAAGCGCGGGCTACACCTTC	CASSEGGQGLGSAGYTF
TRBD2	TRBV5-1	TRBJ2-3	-	TGCGCCAGCAGCTTTTTAGCGGGAGGTGGCACAGATACGCAGTATTTT	CASSFLAGGGTDTQYF
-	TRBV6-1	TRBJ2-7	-	TGTGCCAGCACCCGAGACAGCTACGAGCAGTACTTC	CASTRDSYEQYF
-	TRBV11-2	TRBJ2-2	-	TGTGCCAGCAGCTTGTCAGGGGTTACCGGGGAGCTGTTTTTT	CASSLSGVTGELFF
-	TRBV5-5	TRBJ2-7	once	TGTGCCAGCAGCTTGGGGCAGCCGCTAGCCTACGAGCAGTACTTC	CASSLGQPLAYEQYF
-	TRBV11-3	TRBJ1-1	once	TGTGCCAGCAGCTCGCTAGGGGACTCTGAAGCTTTCTTT	CASSSLGDSEAFF
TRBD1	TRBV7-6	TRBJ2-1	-	TGTGCCAGCAGCTATAACAGGGGGCACTACAATGAGCAGTTCTTC	CASSYNRGHYNEQFF
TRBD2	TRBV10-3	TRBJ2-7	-	TGTGCCACGGGGGGGGAGAGGACCTACGAGCAGTACTTC	CATGGERTYEQYF
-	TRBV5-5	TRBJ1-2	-	TGTGCCAGCAGCTTGGACAGGTTGGCCTATGGCTACACCTTC	CASSLDRLAYGYTF
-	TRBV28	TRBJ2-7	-	TGTGCCACCATGGGCAGGGGCTATACCTACGAGCAGTACTTC	CATMGRGYTYEQYF
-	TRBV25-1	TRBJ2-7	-	TGTGCCAGCAGTGCCACAGGGTACGAGCAGTACTTC	CASSATGYEQYF
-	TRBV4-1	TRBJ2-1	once	TGCGCCAGCAGCGCAGAGACACTCGGGAGCCCTTACAATGAGCAGTTCTTC	CASSAETLGSPYNEQFF
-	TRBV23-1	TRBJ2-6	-	TGCGCCAGCAAGCGAGATCTTACGAGGGAGGATTCTGGGGCCAACGTCCTGACTTTC	CASKRDLTREDSGANVLTF
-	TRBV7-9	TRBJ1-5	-	TGTGCCAGCAGCCCCGGGGGGGGGCGAGTCAATCAGCCCCAGCATTTT	CASSPGGGRVNQPQHF
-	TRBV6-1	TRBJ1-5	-	TGTGCCAGCAGAGAGGGAGACAGCAATCAGCCCCAGCATTTT	CASREGDSNQPQHF